Sequencing of this T cell receptor beta chain was carried out in a study of blood T cell repertoires in COVID-19. The table came from immunoSEQ multiplex PCR; TCRdb's copy has only in-frame clones and leaves some out. The table includes a few hundred thousand clones, about 81% detected once. Germline-derived CDR1 and CDR2 are SGHTA and FQGNSA. The V end was cut by 4 bases, the J end by 6 bases, with 4 bases between. This CDR3 has 11 amino acids. The chain couples TRBV7-2 to TRBJ2-4; D unresolved. Material: PBMCs or T cells enriched from blood (not recorded which). The source of this sequence is a man aged 35 to 55 who had recovered from COVID-19. CDR3 nucleotide sequence: TGTGCCAGCAGCTCATCAAACATTCAGTACTTC. This gives the protein CASSSSNIQYF.